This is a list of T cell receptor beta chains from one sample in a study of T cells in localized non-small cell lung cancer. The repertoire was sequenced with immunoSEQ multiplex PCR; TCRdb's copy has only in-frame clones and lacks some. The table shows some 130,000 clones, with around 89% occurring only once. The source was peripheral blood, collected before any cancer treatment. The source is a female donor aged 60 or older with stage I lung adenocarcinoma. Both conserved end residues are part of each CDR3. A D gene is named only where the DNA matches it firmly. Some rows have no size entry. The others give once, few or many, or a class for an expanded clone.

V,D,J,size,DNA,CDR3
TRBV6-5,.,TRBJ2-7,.,TGTGCCAGCAGGTCCACAGGGACTTCCCCGTACGAGCAGTACTTC,CASRSTGTSPYEQYF
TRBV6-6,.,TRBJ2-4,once,TGTGCCAGCAGTTATGGGGGGATAAACATTCAGTACTTC,CASSYGGINIQYF
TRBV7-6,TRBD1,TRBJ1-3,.,TGTGCCAGCAGTCCAAGCGGACAGGGAGGTGGAAACACCATATATTTT,CASSPSGQGGGNTIYF
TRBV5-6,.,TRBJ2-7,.,TGTGCCAGCAGCCTAAGTTCCTACGAGCAGTACTTC,CASSLSSYEQYF
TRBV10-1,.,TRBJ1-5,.,TGCGCCAGCGCTCGTGGGAGGAATCAGCCCCAGCATTTT,CASARGRNQPQHF
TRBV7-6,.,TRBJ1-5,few,TGTGCCAGCAGCTGGAGCCCCAGTCAGCCCCAGCATTTT,CASSWSPSQPQHF
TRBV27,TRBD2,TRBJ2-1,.,TGTGCCAGCAGTCCCAGGGGGACTAGCGGAGGCAATGAGCAGTTCTTC,CASSPRGTSGGNEQFF
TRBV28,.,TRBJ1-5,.,TGTGCCAGCAGTCCCCCCTTTATCGGGACGGGGAGCAATCAGCCCCAGCATTTT,CASSPPFIGTGSNQPQHF
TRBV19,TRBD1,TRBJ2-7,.,TGTGCCAGTAGTACCCCAGGGGGTTTAACGGGCGAGCAGTACTTC,CASSTPGGLTGEQYF
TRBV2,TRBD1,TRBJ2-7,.,TGTGCCAGCAGTCCAGACAGGGGATACGAGCAGTACTTC,CASSPDRGYEQYF
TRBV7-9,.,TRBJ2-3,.,TGTGCCAGCAGCCGCGCGGCAGCCCTAGAGGAAAAATTT,CASSRAAALEEKF
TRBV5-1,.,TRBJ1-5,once,TGCGCCAGCAGCCCTCTTGGGGGGCTCTTAAACGATCAGCCCCAGCATTTT,CASSPLGGLLNDQPQHF
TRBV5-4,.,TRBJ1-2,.,TGTGCCAGCAGCTTGGACAGCCTCGCTAACTATGGCTACACCTTC,CASSLDSLANYGYTF
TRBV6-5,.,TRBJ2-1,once,TGTGCCAGCAGTTCGTTTGGTAGGCCTACTGCCGATGAGCAGTTCTTC,CASSSFGRPTADEQFF
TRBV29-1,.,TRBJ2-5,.,TGCAGCGTTGAAAAGCCGGCAGGACAAGAGACCCAGTACTTC,CSVEKPAGQETQYF
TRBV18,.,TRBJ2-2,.,TGTGCCAGCTCACCGGGTCTGGGGCTCTCTACCGGGGAGCTGTTTTTT,CASSPGLGLSTGELFF
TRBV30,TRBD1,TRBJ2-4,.,TGTGCCTGGCGAGGGGGCGGCGAGAACATTCAGTACTTC,CAWRGGGENIQYF
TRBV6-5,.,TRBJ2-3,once,TGTGCCAGCAGTTACCGTGTCCAAAACACAGATACGCAGTATTTT,CASSYRVQNTDTQYF
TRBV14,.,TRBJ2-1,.,TGTGCCAGCAGCCAAGTAATAGGCAATGAGCAGTTCTTC,CASSQVIGNEQFF
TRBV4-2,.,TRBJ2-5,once,TGTGCCAGCAGCCAAGGGTCCGGGGGCCCACCACAAGAGACCCAGTACTTC,CASSQGSGGPPQETQYF
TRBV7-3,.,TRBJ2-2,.,TGTGCCAGCAGCTTTTTCGCCCGGGAGCTGTTTTTT,CASSFFARELFF
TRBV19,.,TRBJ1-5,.,TGTGCCGGGGGGGGCGGGAGCAATCAGCCCCAGCATTTT,CAGGGGSNQPQHF
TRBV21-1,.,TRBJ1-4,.,TGTGCCAGCATCACAAAGTTTGGGGTCCAGGGGGAAAAACTGTTTTTT,CASITKFGVQGEKLFF
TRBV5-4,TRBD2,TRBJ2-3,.,TGTGCCAGCAGCTCGGCTTTCGGGGGAGGGGGCACAGATACGCAGTATTTT,CASSSAFGGGGTDTQYF
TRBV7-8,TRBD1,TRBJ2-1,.,TGTGCCAGCAGCTTACGGAGGACAGGTGACAATGAGCAGTTCTTC,CASSLRRTGDNEQFF
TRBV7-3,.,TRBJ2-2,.,TGTGCCAGCAGCTTAAAGCTCTCAGGCACCGGGGAGCTGTTTTTT,CASSLKLSGTGELFF
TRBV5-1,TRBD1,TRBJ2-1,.,TGCGCCAGCAGCTTGCAGGGGGTAGGTGAGCAGTTCTTC,CASSLQGVGEQFF
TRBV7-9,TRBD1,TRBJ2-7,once,TGTGCCAGCAGCGTGGGACAGGGGGAGTACTTC,CASSVGQGEYF
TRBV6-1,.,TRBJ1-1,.,TGTGCCAGCAGTGCCCAAAAACAGGGAGACACTGAAGCTTTCTTT,CASSAQKQGDTEAFF
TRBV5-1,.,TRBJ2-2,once,TGCGCCAGCAGCTTGGAGGGGGAAGGCGGGGAGCTGTTTTTT,CASSLEGEGGELFF
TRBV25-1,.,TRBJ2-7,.,TGTGCCAGCAGTCCCCAGCCGGGACCTATCTCCTACGAGCAGTACTTC,CASSPQPGPISYEQYF
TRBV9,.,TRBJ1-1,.,TGTGCCAGCAGCTTATTGGGGGGCAAGGACACTGAAGCTTTCTTT,CASSLLGGKDTEAFF
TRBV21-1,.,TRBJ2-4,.,TGTGCCAGCAGCAAAGGCCTAGCCAAAAACATTCAGTACTTC,CASSKGLAKNIQYF
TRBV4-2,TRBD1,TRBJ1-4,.,TGTGCCAGCAGCCAAGTCGGGCAGGGGGAGGAAAAACTGTTTTTT,CASSQVGQGEEKLFF
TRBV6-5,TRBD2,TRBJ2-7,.,TGTGCCAGCAGGATACCGGGGAGCGGGAGTTCCGAGCAGTACTTC,CASRIPGSGSSEQYF
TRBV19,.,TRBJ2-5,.,TGTGCCAGTAGTATCCCTTCCGCGGAGGGCGGAGAGACCCAGTACTTC,CASSIPSAEGGETQYF
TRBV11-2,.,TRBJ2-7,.,TGTGCCAGCAGCTTAATTCCCCTCGGGGAGCAGTACTTC,CASSLIPLGEQYF
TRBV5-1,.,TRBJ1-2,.,TGCGCCAGCAGCTTGGGGGCAGGGCAAGGCTACACCTTC,CASSLGAGQGYTF
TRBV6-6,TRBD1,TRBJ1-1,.,TGTGCCAGCAGTTACCAGGGGGCGGACACTGAAGCTTTCTTT,CASSYQGADTEAFF
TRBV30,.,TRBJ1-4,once,TGTGCCTGGAGCGAAGCTGAGTCGCTCGGACTGTTTTTT,CAWSEAESLGLFF
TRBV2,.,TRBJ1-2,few,TGTGCCAGCAGTGTTTCTAACTATGGCTACACCTTC,CASSVSNYGYTF
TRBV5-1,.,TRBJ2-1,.,TGCGCCAGCAGCTTGGGGGGAGTATCCTACAATGAGCAGTTCTTC,CASSLGGVSYNEQFF
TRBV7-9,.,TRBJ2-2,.,TGTGCCAGCAGCTGGGACTCCTTAAAAAGCACCGGGGAGCTGTTTTTT,CASSWDSLKSTGELFF
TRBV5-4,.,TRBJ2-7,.,TGTGCCAGCAGCCCGTTTAACCGAGACAGCCACGAGCAGTACTTC,CASSPFNRDSHEQYF
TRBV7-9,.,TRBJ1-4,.,TGTGCCAGCAGCTCTCAACGACAGAACGATAATGAAAAACTGTTTTTT,CASSSQRQNDNEKLFF
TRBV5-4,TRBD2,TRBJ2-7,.,TGTGCCAGCAGCTTCCGGACTAGCGGCTACGAGCAGTACTTC,CASSFRTSGYEQYF
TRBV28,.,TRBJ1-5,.,TGTGCCAGCAGTTTAAGTAAGGGTAGTTGGCATTTT,CASSLSKGSWHF
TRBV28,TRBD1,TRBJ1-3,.,TGTGCCCTCCAGGGGGGCTCTGGAAACACCATATATTTT,CALQGGSGNTIYF
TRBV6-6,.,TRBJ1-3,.,TGTGCCAGCCTGACAGGCTCTGGAAACACCATATATTTT,CASLTGSGNTIYF
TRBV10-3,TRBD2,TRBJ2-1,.,TGTGCCATCAGTGCAACGGGACTAGCGGGGATAGACAATGAGCAGTTCTTC,CAISATGLAGIDNEQFF
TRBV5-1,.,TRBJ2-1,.,TGCGCCAGCAGCTTGACGATGGGGGGCTCCTACAATGAGCAGTTCTTC,CASSLTMGGSYNEQFF
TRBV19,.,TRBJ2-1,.,TGTGCCAGTAGTTATTACAATGAGCAGTTCTTC,CASSYYNEQFF
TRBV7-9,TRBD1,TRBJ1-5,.,TGTGCCAGCAGCTCGGGACAGCCCAATCAGCCCCAGCATTTT,CASSSGQPNQPQHF
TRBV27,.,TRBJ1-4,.,TGTGCCAGCAGTCCTACAGGGCAACTTAATGAAAAACTGTTTTTT,CASSPTGQLNEKLFF
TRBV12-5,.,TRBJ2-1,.,TGTGCTAGTGGCCTCAGAAATGAGCAGTTCTTC,CASGLRNEQFF